A single TCR beta chain is shown here with its context. Generated by immunoSEQ multiplex PCR, the TCRdb table keeps only in-frame clones and is missing some. Counted here are 75,000 to 95,000 clones, around 80% occurring once; the ten biggest clones make up less than 0.9%. The data derive from a study of memory CD4+ T cells and cytomegalovirus serostatus. Single viable CD3+CD4+CD8-CD45RO+ cells were sorted as the memory CD4+ T cells. The specimen sequenced was memory CD4+ T cells from blood. The source of this sequence is an adult in good health and CMV-seronegative.

The CDR3 DNA sequence: TGTGCCAGCGGACGGACAGGGAACACAGATACGCAGTATTTT. The encoded protein is CASGRTGNTDTQYF. The rearrangement joins TRBV7-3 to TRBJ2-3; TRBD1 matches 8 bases. Germline-derived CDR1 and CDR2 are SGHTA and FQGTGA. The junction had 6 bases not matched to a gene; V was cut back by 8 bases and J by 2 bases. The CDR3 consists of 14 residues.